These 17 T cell receptor beta chains were sequenced from one sample in a study of blood T cell repertoires in COVID-19. Assay: immunoSEQ multiplex PCR; the TCRdb copy retains only in-frame clones and omits some. The data contain about 160,000 clones, about 88% of them singletons. The sequenced sample consisted of peripheral blood. The receptor set was obtained from a man aged 40-49 years with acute or convalescent COVID-19.

The chain employs TRBV7-8 and TRBJ1-2; TRBD1 aligns across 9 bases. V was clipped by 1 base and J by 6 bases; unmatched bases: 3. The CDR3 sequence is 14 residues long. Germline lookup yields CDR1 SGHVS and CDR2 FQNEAQ. The CDR3 DNA reads TGTGCCAGCAGCTTAGAAACAGGGGGCGATGGCTACACCTTC. This sequence encodes CASSLETGGDGYTF.

This clone has only one observation. The chain recombines TRBV6-6 with TRBJ1-2; D perhaps matches TRBD1 (5 bases). Germline CDR1 MNHNY, CDR2 SVGAGI (reference sequence). V lost 6 bases to trimming and J lost 0 bases, with 11 bases between them. This CDR3 has 14 residues. CDR3 sequence reads: CASRDSYSNYGYTF. CDR3 DNA: TGTGCCAGCAGAGACAGTTATTCTAACTATGGCTACACCTTC.

The chain recombines TRBV18 with TRBJ1-2, with D maybe TRBD1 (5 bases). The germline V gene encodes CDR1 KGHSH and CDR2 LQKENI. V was clipped by 3 bases and J by 11 bases, with 19 bases between them. CDR3 length: 14 amino acids. In nucleotides, the CDR3 is TGTGCCAGCTCACCGGGGGGAGGCGAGATGAGATACACCTTC. This gives the protein CASSPGGGEMRYTF.

This sequence joins TRBV18 and TRBJ2-3; D not resolved. In germline, CDR1 is KGHSH, CDR2 LQKENI. This CDR3 region has 19 residues. V gave up 0 bases and J gave up 5 bases, with 24 bases separating them. The DNA of the CDR3 is TGTGCCAGCTCACCACCAGTAGCTCAGCTGGTTGATTGGGTAGATACGCAGTATTTT. It translates to CASSPPVAQLVDWVDTQYF.

The chain carries TRBV7-2 and TRBJ1-6; D not resolved. The CDR3 covers 15 residues. V was pared by 2 bases and J by 7 bases, with 12 bases between. From germline, CDR1 is SGHTA and CDR2 FQGNSA. The CDR3 DNA follows: TGTGCCAGCAGCTTATCGGCGGGAGGCAATTCACCCCTCCACTTT. This encodes CASSLSAGGNSPLHF.

This chain uses TRBV11-2 with TRBJ1-6, with D unclear. CDR3 length equals 16 residues. Trimming shortened V by 3 bases and J by 3 bases, and 12 bases separated the two germline ends. Germline CDR1 reads SGHAT; CDR2 reads FQNNGV. CDR3 sequence: CASSLSRLDYNSPLHF. CDR3 coding DNA: TGTGCCAGCAGCTTGAGCCGTCTCGACTATAATTCACCCCTCCACTTT.

This chain uses TRBV5-1 with TRBJ1-2; D might be TRBD1 (6 bases). Germline V gene data show CDR1 as SGHRS and CDR2 as YFSETQ. The CDR3 has 14 residues. Trimming left V 4 bases short and J 4 bases short, with 14 bases between. CDR3 in amino acids: CASSLLTGSYGYTF. CDR3 in DNA: TGCGCCAGCAGCCTTCTGACAGGTTCCTATGGCTACACCTTC.

The chain combines TRBV6-5 with TRBJ1-6; no clear D. The CDR3 contains 16 residues. In germline, CDR1 is MNHEY, CDR2 SVGAGI. Trimming pared 4 bases from V and 0 bases from J, leaving 10 bases between. The CDR3 DNA reads as TGTGCCAGCAGTTCACCCGGGAGCTCCTATAATTCACCCCTCCACTTT. Protein: CASSSPGSSYNSPLHF.

The chain joins TRBV4-1 to TRBJ2-2; 8 positions agree with TRBD1. CDR3 length equals 16 residues. CDR1 is MGHRA and CDR2 is YSYEKL in the germline V gene. V trimming: 1 base; J trimming: 6 bases; junction bases outside the gene matches: 7. CDR3 residues: CASSQVLQGGSGELFF. DNA of the CDR3: TGCGCCAGCAGCCAAGTACTACAGGGGGGTTCCGGGGAGCTGTTTTTT.

The rearrangement joins TRBV5-6 to TRBJ1-5; tentatively, D is TRBD1 (6 bases). Trimming took 4 bases from V and 0 from J, leaving 14 bases between them. CDR3 length: 16 amino acids. Germline-derived CDR1 and CDR2 are SGHDT and YYEEEE. The CDR3 reads CASSIKGDRSNQPQHF. As DNA, the CDR3 is TGTGCCAGCAGCATAAAGGGGGATCGTAGCAATCAGCCCCAGCATTTT.

V is TRBV29-1 and J is TRBJ2-7; D may be TRBD2 (6 bases). Trimming took off 4 bases at V and 0 bases at J, with 10 bases between the two ends. Germline V gene data show CDR1 as SQVTM and CDR2 as ANQGSEA. CDR3 size: 13 residues. CDR3 in DNA: TGCAGCGTTGTTTGGGGGGACTCCTACGAGCAGTACTTC. Translating gives CSVVWGDSYEQYF.

This chain's CDR3 is CSVGRGQNYGYTF. The CDR3 nucleotides read TGCAGCGTTGGCAGGGGGCAAAACTATGGCTACACCTTC. The rearrangement uses TRBV29-1 and TRBJ1-2; 8 bases are shared with TRBD1. CDR1 is SQVTM, CDR2 ANQGSEA, per germline. This CDR3 is 13 amino acids long. The V gene end was trimmed by 4 bases and the J gene end by 2 bases; junction bases not matched to a gene: 3.

This chain joins TRBV5-4 and TRBJ1-2, with D possibly TRBD1 on 6 matching bases. The germline gives CDR1 SGHNT, CDR2 YYREEE (reference sequence). The CDR3 runs 14 residues. V was trimmed by 2 bases and J by 8 bases, leaving 16 bases between them. The CDR3 coding sequence is TGTGCCAGCAGCTTTTCCGGGACAAGTGACGGCTACACCTTC. Translating it yields CASSFSGTSDGYTF.

This clone has only a few counts. The rearrangement joins TRBV15 to TRBJ1-2; 7 bases align to TRBD1. Trimming at V came to 1 base and at J to 6 bases, leaving 17 bases not matched to a gene. Germline CDR1 is LNHNV and CDR2 is YYDKDF (reference sequence). This CDR3 is 18 amino acids long. The DNA for the CDR3 is TGTGCCACCAGCAGAGGAAGACTTGACAGGGCCCGAGCGCATGGCTACACCTTC. This gives the protein CATSRGRLDRARAHGYTF.

The chain links TRBV10-3 to TRBJ2-1, with a weak D call TRBD2 (5 bases). This CDR3 has 13 amino acids. V lost 4 bases and J 5 bases, leaving 9 bases between the germline ends. Germline CDR1 ENHRY, CDR2 SYGVKD. The CDR3 DNA reads TGTGCCATCAGTGTAGCGCGCGACAATGAGCAGTTCTTC. Translated, it gives CAISVARDNEQFF.

This rearrangement joins TRBV7-2 to TRBJ1-2; D uncertain. The CDR3 is made up of 15 amino acids. V gave up 3 bases and J gave up 6 bases, with 17 bases separating them. Germline-derived CDR1 and CDR2 are SGHTA and FQGNSA. CDR3 DNA: TGTGCCAGCAGCTTCCAAGTCGGTGGAGGAGATGGCTACACCTTC. This sequence encodes CASSFQVGGGDGYTF.

This clone has more than one count but fewer than ten. The gene calls are TRBV28 and TRBJ1-1; possibly TRBD1 for D (6 bases). Deletions cut 7 bases from V and 5 bases from J, with 20 bases between. This CDR3 is 15 amino acids long. Germline V gene sequence: CDR1 MDHEN, CDR2 SYDVKM. The CDR3 DNA follows: TGTGCCAGCACCCCCCTGGGGGGGGCTGGTACTGAAGCTTTCTTT. Its translation: CASTPLGGAGTEAFF.